This entry is about one T cell receptor (beta chain). No antigen is known for it. Within one base of it there is no much larger clone, and no base qualities were kept. This sample is part of a study of control samples from healthy donors and cancer patients (dated by TCRdb to about 2020). From the germline V gene, CDR1 is KGHDR and CDR2 is SFDVKD. The CDR3 spans 15 residues, from the cysteine through the phenylalanine. Solely the CDR3 DNA is kept, with 45 bases framed from the first base. V loses 7 bases at its end and J loses 0 bases; junction bases beyond the gene matches: 5. The library came from the immunoSEQ multiplex PCR assay. Held by TCRdb, this immuneACCESS table contains in-frame sequences only and omits some clones. Under half of the omission traces to an unresolved V gene where checked; the cause of the rest is unknown. The table for this sample lists about 190,000 clones; roughly 91% of them were counted only once. The ten largest clones represent over 1.1% of the sample.

Source material: blood. Recombination linked TRBV24-1 to TRBJ2-1, with TRBD2 matching 7 junction bases. The TCR originated in a man in his late teens or twenties in good health. The CDR3 region has the sequence CATRAGGSSYNEQFF. The DNA reads TGTGCCACCAGAGCGGGCGGGAGCTCCTACAATGAGCAGTTCTTC.